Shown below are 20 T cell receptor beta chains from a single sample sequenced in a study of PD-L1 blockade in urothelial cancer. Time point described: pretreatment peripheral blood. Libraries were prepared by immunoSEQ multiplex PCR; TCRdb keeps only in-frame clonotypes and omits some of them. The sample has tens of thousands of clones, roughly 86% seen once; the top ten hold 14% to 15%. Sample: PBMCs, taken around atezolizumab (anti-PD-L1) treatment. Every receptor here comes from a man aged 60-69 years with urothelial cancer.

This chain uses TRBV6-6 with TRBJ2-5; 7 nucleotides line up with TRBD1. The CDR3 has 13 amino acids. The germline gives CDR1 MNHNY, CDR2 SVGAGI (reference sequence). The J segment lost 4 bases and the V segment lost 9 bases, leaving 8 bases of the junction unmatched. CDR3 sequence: CASLNRGRETQYF. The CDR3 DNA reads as TGTGCCAGTTTAAACAGGGGCCGAGAGACCCAGTACTTC.

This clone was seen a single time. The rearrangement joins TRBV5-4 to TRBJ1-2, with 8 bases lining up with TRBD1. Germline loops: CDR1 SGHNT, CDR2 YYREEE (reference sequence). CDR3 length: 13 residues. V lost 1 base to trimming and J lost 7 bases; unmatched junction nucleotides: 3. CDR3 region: CASSLNRGIGYTF. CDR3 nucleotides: TGTGCCAGCAGCTTGAACAGGGGGATTGGCTACACCTTC. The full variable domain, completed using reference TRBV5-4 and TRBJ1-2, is ETGVTQSPTHLIKTRGQQVTLRCSSQSGHNTVSWYQQALGQGPQFIFQYYREEENGRGNFPPRFSGLQFPNYSSELNVNALELDDSALYLCASSLNRGIGYTFGSGTRLTVV.

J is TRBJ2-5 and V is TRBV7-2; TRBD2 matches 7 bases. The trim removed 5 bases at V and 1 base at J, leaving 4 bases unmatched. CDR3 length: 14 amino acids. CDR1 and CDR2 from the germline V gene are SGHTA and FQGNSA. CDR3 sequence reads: CASSQSGVQETQYF. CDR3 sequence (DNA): TGTGCCAGCAGCCAAAGCGGGGTCCAAGAGACCCAGTACTTC.

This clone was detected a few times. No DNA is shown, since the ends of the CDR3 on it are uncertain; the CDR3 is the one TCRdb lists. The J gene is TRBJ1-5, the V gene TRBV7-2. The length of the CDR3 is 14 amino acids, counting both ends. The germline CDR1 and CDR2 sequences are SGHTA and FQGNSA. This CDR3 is CASSLTFGNQPQHF.

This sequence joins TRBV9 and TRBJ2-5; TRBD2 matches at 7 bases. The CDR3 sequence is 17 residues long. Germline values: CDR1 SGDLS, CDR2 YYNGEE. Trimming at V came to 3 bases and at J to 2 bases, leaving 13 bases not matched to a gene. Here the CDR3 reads CASSEHRTRSGQETQYF. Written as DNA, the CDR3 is TGTGCCAGCAGCGAACACAGGACTAGATCAGGACAAGAGACCCAGTACTTC.

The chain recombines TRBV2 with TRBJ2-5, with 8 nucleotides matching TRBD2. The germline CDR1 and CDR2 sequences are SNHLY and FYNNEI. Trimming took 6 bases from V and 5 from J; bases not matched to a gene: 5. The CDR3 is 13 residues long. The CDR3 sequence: CASRSGGWETQYF. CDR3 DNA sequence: TGTGCCAGCAGAAGCGGGGGCTGGGAGACCCAGTACTTC.

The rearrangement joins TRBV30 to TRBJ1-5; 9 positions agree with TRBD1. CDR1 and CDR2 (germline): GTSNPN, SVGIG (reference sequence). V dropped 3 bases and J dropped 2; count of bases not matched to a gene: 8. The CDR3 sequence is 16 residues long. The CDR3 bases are TGTGCCTGGAGCCGATTATGGACAGGGGGCAATCAGCCCCAGCATTTT. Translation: CAWSRLWTGGNQPQHF.

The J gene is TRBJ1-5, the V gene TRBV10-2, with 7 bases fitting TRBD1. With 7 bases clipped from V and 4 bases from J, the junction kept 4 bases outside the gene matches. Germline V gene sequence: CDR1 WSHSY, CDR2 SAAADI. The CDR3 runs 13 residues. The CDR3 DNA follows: TGCGCCAGCATGAAGACAGGGAATCAGCCCCAGCATTTT. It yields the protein CASMKTGNQPQHF.

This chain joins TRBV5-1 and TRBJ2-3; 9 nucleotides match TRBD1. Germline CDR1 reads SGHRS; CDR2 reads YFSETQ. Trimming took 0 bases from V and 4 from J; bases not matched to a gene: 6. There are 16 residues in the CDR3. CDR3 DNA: TGCGCCAGCAGCTTGGATCCGGGACAGGGTTCAGATACGCAGTATTTT. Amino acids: CASSLDPGQGSDTQYF.

The CDR3 sequence: CASRNPTGREAFF. The CDR3 region has the DNA TGTGCCAGCAGGAACCCGACAGGGCGTGAAGCTTTCTTT. V is TRBV7-9 and J is TRBJ1-1, with 7 bases identical to TRBD1. Losses at the gene ends were 6 bases for V and 7 bases for J; bases not matched to a gene: 8. This CDR3 has 13 amino acids. From germline, CDR1 is SEHNR and CDR2 FQNEAQ (reference sequence).

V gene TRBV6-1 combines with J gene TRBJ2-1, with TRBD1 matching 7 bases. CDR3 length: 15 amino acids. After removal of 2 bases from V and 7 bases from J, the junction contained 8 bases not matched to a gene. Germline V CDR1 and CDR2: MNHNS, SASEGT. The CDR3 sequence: CASSESGTARNEQFF. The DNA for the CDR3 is TGTGCCAGCAGTGAATCCGGGACAGCACGTAATGAGCAGTTCTTC.

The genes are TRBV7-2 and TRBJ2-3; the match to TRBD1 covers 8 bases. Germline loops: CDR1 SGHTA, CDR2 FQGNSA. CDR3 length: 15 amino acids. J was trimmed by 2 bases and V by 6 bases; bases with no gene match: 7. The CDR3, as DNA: TGTGCCAGCAGTCAGGGGGCCCTTTTCACAGATACGCAGTATTTT. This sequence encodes CASSQGALFTDTQYF.

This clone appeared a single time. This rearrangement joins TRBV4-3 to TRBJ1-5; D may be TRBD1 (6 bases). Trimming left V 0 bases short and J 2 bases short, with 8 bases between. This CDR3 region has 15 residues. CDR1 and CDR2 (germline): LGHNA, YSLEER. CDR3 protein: CASSQERQGNQPQHF. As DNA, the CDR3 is TGCGCCAGCAGCCAAGAACGACAGGGCAATCAGCCCCAGCATTTT.

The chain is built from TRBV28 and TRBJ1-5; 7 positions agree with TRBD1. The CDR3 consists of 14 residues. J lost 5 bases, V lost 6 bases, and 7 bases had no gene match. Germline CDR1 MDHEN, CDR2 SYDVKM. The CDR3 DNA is TGTGCCAGCAGCTCCGACAGGGAAGATCAGCCCCAGCATTTT. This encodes CASSSDREDQPQHF.

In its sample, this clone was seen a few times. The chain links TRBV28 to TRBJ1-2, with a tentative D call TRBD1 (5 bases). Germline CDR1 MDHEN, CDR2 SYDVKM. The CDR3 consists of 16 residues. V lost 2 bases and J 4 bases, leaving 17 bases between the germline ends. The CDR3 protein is CASSLAGYGGFYGYTF. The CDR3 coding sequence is TGTGCCAGCAGTTTAGCTGGGTACGGGGGATTCTATGGCTACACCTTC.

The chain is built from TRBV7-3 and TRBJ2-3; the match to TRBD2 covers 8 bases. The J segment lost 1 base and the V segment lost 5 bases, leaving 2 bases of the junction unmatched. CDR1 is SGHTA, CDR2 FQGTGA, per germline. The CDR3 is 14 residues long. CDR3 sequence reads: CASSLSGGTDTQYF. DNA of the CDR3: TGTGCCAGCAGCCTTAGCGGGGGCACAGATACGCAGTATTTT.

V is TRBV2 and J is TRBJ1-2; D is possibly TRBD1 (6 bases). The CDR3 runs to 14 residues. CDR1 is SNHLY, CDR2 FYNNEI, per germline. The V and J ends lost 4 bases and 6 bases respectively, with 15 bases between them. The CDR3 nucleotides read TGTGCCAGCAGTGCCCGGCAGGGGCATCATGGCTACACCTTC. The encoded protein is CASSARQGHHGYTF.

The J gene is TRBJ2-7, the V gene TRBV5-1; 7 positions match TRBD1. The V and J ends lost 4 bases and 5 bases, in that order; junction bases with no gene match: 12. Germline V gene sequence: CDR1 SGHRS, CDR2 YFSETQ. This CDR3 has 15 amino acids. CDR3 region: CASSRAGTVFDEQYF. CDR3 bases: TGCGCCAGCAGCCGCGCCGGGACAGTGTTCGACGAGCAGTACTTC.

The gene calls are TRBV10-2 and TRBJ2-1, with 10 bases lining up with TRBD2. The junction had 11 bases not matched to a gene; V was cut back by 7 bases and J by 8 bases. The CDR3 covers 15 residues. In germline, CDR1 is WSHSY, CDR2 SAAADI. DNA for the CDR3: TGCGCCAGCACCATTGGAGCGGGGGGGCCAGATGAGCAGTTCTTC. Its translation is CASTIGAGGPDEQFF.

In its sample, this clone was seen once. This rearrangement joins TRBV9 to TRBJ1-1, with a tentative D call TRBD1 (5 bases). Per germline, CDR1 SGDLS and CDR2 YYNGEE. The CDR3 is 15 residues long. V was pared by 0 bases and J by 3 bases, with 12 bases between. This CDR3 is CASSVEGRGDTEAFF. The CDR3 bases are TGTGCCAGCAGCGTAGAGGGGCGGGGGGACACTGAAGCTTTCTTT. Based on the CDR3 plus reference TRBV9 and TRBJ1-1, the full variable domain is DSGVTQTPKHLITATGQRVTLRCSPRSGDLSVYWYQQSLDQGLQFLIQYYNGEERAKGNILERFSAQQFPDLHSELNLSSLELGDSALYFCASSVEGRGDTEAFFGQGTRLTVV.